Each of the 2 T cell receptor beta chains below was sequenced from the same sample in a study of identifying expanded T cells in peripheral blood. TCRdb's copy holds only in-frame clones and misses some; the assay was immunoSEQ multiplex PCR. The sample has 50,000 to 65,000 clones; approximately 83% are singletons. Sequences were obtained from blood. All receptors come from a person aged 18 to 75 in good health.

The chain has TRBV30 and TRBJ2-3; D possibly corresponds to TRBD2 (6 bases). This CDR3 is built from 15 residues. V dropped 0 bases and J dropped 2 bases, with 12 bases sitting between them. Germline lookup yields CDR1 GTSNPN and CDR2 SVGIG (reference sequence). CDR3 nucleotide sequence: TGTGCCTGGAGTGTAACTAGCCCTCCCACAGATACGCAGTATTTT. This codes for CAWSVTSPPTDTQYF.

The chain is built from TRBV7-6 and TRBJ2-7; D is possibly TRBD1 (5 bases). CDR1 and CDR2 (germline): SGHVS, FNYEAQ. This CDR3 region has 15 residues. With 2 bases removed from V and 3 bases from J, the gap between germline ends came to 14 bases. The CDR3 region has the DNA TGTGCCAGCAGCTTAAATGAACAGGCCATCTACGAGCAGTACTTC. Residues: CASSLNEQAIYEQYF.